The clone carrying this TCR beta chain was observed a few times. Its antigen is still unknown. Expressed TCRB transcripts were sequenced because the entire RNA isolate underwent reverse transcription. TCRdb's table, derived via immunoSEQ multiplex PCR, lists solely in-frame clones and lacks some. The table includes about 270,000 clones, 14% detected once. This record belongs to a study of beta chain features in type 1 diabetes. The overall study: Analysis included around 110,000,000 sorted cells drawn from all samples.

Findings of the study overall: Equally in patients and controls, shorter templates might have been favored by PCR. Within each of all four CD4+ subsets, Type 1 diabetes patients had TCRB CDR3s that were moderately but significantly shorter.

Germline V gives CDR1 LGHNA, CDR2 YNFKEQ. V lost 0 bases and J lost 1; bases outside the gene matches: 6. The CDR3 contains 18 residues. The TCR was taken from a man aged 30 to 39 with type 1 diabetes. The sequenced sample consisted of naive CD4+ T cells from blood. The rearrangement uses TRBV4-2 and TRBJ1-4; 9 bases agree with TRBD1. The CDR3 coding sequence is TGTGCCAGCAGCCAAGAAAAGGGACAGGGTATAACTAATGAAAAACTGTTTTTT. The encoded protein is CASSQEKGQGITNEKLFF.